The clone carrying this T cell receptor (beta chain) came up a few times. Its matching antigen is unknown. Per germline, CDR1 SGHTA and CDR2 FQGNSA. The V gene end was trimmed by 4 bases and the J gene end by 1 base; junction bases not matched to a gene: 6. CDR3 length: 15 amino acids. Sample-barcoded 5' priming and a J-beta primer mix drove a second PCR of roughly 6 to 12 cycles. Every sample produced at least 2.5 million CDR3-containing paired-end reads. Using its own MiXCR run on the 5' RACE reads, TCRdb lists one record per CDR3 protein. The table records about 2 million distinct CDR3 sequences, around 48% of them present only once. The sample originates from a study of blood T cells in healthy people across ages. Notes on the study in general: With age, beta diversity per million T cells declined roughly linearly, significantly by about 37. Donor CMV status, an unknown factor, possibly confounded changes in expanded clonotypes. Since the PBMCs were unsorted, naive and antigen-experienced cells could not be conclusively compared.

This receptor was obtained from a woman aged 40 to 50 in good health. The chain couples TRBV7-2 to TRBJ1-1; 7 bases match TRBD1. The specimen sequenced was blood. The CDR3 loop reads CASSSRGTENTEAFF. In DNA form, the CDR3 reads TGTGCCAGCAGCTCCAGAGGGACAGAGAACACTGAAGCTTTCTTT.